This T cell receptor beta chain was profiled in a study of T cell repertoires in cytomegalovirus infection. The CDR3 loop spans 18 amino acids. Germline V gene data show CDR1 as SSHAT and CDR2 as FNYEAQ (reference sequence). Study-wide findings and caveats: Using cumulative public TCR beta family frequency, the authors identified those who carried CMV together with the relevant HLA.

From the reads, TCRdb called clonotypes with MiXCR, one entry per CDR3 protein. The sample has 250,000 or so distinct CDR3 sequences, 15% to 20% seen once. This clonotype was seen more than once but under ten times. Its target is not known. Mismatch with germline at one junction end may stem from a read error. The sequencing input was CD8+ T cells from PBMCs. The chain employs TRBV7-7 and TRBJ1-1; 8 bases line up with TRBD1. This TCR was recovered from a human donor in good health (CMV status not recorded). Some clones in this sample may be carry-over from other donors' samples. The CDR3 loop is CASSTRTGPATDITEAFF. CDR3 nucleotides: TGTGCTAGCAGCACTCGGACAGGGCCCGCCACCGATATCACTGAAGCTTTCTTT.